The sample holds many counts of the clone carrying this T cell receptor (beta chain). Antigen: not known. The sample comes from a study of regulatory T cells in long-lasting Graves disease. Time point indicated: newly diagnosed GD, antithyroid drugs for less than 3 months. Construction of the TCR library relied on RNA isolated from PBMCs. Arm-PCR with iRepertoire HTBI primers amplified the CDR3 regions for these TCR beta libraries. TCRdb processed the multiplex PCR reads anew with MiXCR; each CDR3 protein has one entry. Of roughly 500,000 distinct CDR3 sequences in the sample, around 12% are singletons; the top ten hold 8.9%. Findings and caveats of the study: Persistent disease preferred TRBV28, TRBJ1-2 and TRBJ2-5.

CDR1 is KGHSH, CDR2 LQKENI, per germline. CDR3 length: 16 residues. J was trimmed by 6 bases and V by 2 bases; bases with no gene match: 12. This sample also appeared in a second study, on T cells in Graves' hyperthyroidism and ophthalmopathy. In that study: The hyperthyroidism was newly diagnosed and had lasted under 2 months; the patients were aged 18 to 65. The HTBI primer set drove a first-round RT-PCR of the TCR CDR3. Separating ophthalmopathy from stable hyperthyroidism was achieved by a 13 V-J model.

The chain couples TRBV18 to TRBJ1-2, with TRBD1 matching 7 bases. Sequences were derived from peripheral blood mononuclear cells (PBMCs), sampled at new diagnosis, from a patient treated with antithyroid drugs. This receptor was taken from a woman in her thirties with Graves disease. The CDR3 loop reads CASSPSVTGEYDGYTF. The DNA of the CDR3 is TGTGCCAGCTCACCATCAGTTACAGGGGAGTACGATGGCTACACCTTC.